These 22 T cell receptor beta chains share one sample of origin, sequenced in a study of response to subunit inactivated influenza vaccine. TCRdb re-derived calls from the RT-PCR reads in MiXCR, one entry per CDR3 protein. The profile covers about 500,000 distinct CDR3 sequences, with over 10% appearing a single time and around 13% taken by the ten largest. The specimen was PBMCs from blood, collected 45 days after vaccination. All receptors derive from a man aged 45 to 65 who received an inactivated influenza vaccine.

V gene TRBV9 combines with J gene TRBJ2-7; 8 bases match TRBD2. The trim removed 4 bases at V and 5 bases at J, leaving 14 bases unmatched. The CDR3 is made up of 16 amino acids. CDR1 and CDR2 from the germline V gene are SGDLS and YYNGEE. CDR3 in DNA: TGTGCCAGCAGCTGGGGAATTAGCGGGAACTTCCACGAGCAGTACTTC. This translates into CASSWGISGNFHEQYF.

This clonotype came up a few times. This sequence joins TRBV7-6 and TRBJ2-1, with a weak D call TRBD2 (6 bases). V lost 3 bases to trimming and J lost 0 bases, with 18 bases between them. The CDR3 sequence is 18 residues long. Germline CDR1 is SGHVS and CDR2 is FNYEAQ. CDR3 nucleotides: TGTGCCAGCAGCTTCCTGCTTGGGGGGTACAGCTCCTACAATGAGCAGTTCTTC. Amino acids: CASSFLLGGYSSYNEQFF.

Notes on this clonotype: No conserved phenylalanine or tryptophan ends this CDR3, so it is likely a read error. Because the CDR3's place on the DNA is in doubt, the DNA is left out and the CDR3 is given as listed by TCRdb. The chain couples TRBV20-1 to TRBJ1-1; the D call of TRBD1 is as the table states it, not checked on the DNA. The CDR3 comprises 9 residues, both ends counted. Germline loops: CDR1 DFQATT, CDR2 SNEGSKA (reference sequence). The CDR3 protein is CTLGGWRLL.

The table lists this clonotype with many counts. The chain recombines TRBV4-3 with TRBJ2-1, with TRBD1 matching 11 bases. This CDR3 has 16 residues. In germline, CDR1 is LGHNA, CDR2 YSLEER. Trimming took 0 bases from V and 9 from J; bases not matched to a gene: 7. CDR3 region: CASSQDLGQGAGEQFF. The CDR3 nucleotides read TGCGCCAGCAGCCAAGATCTAGGACAGGGGGCAGGTGAGCAGTTCTTC.

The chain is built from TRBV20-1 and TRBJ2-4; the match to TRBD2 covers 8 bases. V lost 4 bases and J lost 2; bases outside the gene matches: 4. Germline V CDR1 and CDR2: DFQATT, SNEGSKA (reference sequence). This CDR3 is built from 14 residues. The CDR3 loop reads CSAISGRSKNIQYF. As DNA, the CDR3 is TGCAGTGCTATCAGCGGGAGATCCAAAAACATTCAGTACTTC.

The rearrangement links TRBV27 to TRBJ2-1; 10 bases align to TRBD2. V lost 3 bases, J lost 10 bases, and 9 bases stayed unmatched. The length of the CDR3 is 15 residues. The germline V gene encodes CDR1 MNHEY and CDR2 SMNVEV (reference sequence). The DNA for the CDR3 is TGTGCCAGCAGTTTGGCGGGACTAGCGAACACCGAGCAGTTCTTC. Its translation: CASSLAGLANTEQFF.

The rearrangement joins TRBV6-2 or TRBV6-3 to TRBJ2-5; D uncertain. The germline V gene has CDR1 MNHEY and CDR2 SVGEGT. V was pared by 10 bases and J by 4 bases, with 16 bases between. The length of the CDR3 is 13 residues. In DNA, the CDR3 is TGTGCCACCAGAGCAAGAATGGCAGAGACCCAGTACTTC. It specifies CATRARMAETQYF.

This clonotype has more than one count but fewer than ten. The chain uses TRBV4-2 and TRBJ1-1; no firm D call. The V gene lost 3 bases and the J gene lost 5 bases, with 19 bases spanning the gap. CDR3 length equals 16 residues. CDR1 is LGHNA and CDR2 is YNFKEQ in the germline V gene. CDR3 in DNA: TGTGCCAGCAGCCAGGGCAGTTTGGGTGCGGAGACTGAAGCTTTCTTT. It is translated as CASSQGSLGAETEAFF.

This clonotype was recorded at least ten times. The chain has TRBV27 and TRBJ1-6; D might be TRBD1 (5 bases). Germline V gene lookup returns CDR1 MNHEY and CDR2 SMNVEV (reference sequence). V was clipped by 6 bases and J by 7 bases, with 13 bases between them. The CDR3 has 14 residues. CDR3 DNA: TGTGCCAGCAGCCCGGGACGGTGGAATTCACCCCTCCACTTT. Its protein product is CASSPGRWNSPLHF.

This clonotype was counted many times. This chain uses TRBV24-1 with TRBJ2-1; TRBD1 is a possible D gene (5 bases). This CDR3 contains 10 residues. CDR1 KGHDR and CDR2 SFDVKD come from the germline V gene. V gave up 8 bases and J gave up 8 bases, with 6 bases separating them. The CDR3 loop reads CATKGHEQFF. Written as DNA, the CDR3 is TGTGCCACCAAGGGGCATGAGCAGTTCTTC.

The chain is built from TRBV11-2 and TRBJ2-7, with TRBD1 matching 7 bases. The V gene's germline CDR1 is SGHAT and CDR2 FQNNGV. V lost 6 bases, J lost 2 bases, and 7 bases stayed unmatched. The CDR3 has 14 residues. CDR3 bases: TGTGCCAGCAGACCTCGGACAGGTGCCTACGAGCAGTACTTC. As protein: CASRPRTGAYEQYF.

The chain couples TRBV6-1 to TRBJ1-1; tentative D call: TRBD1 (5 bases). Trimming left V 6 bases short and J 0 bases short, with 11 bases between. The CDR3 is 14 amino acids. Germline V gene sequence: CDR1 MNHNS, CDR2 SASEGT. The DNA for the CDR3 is TGTGCCAGCAGAAGGGGCGGGCTGAACACTGAAGCTTTCTTT. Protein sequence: CASRRGGLNTEAFF.

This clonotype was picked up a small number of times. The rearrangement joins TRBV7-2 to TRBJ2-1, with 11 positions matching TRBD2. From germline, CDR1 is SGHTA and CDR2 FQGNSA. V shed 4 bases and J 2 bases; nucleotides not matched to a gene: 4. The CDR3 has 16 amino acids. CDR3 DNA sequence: TGTGCCAGCAGCTACCTAGCGGGAGGACCCTACAATGAGCAGTTCTTC. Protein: CASSYLAGGPYNEQFF.

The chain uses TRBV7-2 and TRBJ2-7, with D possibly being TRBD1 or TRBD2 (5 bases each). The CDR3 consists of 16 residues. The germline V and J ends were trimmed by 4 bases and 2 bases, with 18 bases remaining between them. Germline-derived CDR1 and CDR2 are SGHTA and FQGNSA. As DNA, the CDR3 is TGTGCCAGCAGCTCCCGACCGGGGCGGCTGGCCTACGAGCAGTACTTC. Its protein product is CASSSRPGRLAYEQYF.

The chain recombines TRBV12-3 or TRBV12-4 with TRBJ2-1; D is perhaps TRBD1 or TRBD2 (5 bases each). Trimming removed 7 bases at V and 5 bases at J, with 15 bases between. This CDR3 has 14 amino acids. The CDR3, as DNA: TGTGCCAGCACCCTGGCCGGGACCAACAATGAGCAGTTCTTC. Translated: CASTLAGTNNEQFF.

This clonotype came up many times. This chain's CDR3 is CASRSTPYEQYF. The CDR3 DNA follows: TGTGCCAGCAGGTCAACACCTTACGAGCAGTACTTC. This chain links TRBV7-2 with TRBJ2-7; D gene unclear. The germline V and J ends were trimmed by 6 bases and 4 bases, with 10 bases remaining between them. CDR1 and CDR2 (germline): SGHTA, FQGNSA. This CDR3 is 12 amino acids long.

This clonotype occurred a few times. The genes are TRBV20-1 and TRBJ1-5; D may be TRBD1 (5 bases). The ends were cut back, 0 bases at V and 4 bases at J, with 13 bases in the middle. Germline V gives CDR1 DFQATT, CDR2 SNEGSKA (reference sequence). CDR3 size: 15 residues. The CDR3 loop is CSARDRVQGNQPQHF. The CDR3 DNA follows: TGCAGTGCTAGAGATCGAGTCCAGGGAAATCAGCCCCAGCATTTT.

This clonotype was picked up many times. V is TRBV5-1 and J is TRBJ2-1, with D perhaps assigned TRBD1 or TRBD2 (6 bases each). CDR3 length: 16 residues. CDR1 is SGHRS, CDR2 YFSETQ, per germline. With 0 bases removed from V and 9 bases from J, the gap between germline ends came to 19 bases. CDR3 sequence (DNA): TGCGCCAGCAGCTTGGAGGGGCCTACTAGCAGGGGTGAGCAGTTCTTC. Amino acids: CASSLEGPTSRGEQFF.

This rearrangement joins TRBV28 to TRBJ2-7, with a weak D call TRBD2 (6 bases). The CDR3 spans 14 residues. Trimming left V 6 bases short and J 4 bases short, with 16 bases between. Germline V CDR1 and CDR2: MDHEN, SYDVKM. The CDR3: CASRKGGTSYEQYF. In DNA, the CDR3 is TGTGCCAGCAGAAAAGGAGGGACGTCTTACGAGCAGTACTTC.

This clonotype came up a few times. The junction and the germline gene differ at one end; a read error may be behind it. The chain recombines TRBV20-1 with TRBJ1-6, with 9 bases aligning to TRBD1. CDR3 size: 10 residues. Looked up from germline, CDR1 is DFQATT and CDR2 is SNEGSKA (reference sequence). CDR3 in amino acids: CSASRGQGMF. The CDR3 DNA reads TGCAGTGCTAGTCGGGGACAGGGCATGTTT.

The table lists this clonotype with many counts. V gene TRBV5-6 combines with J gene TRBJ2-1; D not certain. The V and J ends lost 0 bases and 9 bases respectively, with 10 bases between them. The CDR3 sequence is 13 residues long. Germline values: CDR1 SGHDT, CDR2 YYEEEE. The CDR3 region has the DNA TGTGCCAGCAGCTTGGGCAGTTACGGTGAGCAGTTCTTC. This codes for CASSLGSYGEQFF.

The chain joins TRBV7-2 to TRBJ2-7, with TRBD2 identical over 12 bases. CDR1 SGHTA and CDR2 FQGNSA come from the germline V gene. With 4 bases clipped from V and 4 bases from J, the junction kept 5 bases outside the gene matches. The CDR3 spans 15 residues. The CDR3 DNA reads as TGTGCCAGCAGCTGGACTAGCGGGACAGGTTACGAGCAGTACTTC. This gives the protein CASSWTSGTGYEQYF.